The clone carrying this T cell receptor beta chain was seen many times. Its antigen is currently unknown. Each CDR3 protein is one row after TCRdb ran MiXCR on the 5' RACE reads. The repertoire holds 100,000 to 130,000 distinct CDR3 sequences, with over 10% as singletons. Germline V gene lookup returns CDR1 SQVTM and CDR2 ANQGSEA. This CDR3 spans 12 amino acids. With 1 base removed from V and 3 bases from J, the gap between germline ends came to 4 bases. These data originate in a study of early T cells in non-severe SARS-CoV-2 infection. Study results and caveats: CD4 and private specificities were missed by VDJdb matching, which favored anti-spike CD8 responses.

The J gene is TRBJ2-1, the V gene TRBV29-1; D not certain. Sequencing input: whole blood. This sequence was found in an adult who was a healthcare worker with PCR-confirmed SARS-CoV-2 infection or an uninfected control (not recorded which). The CDR3 DNA sequence: TGCAGCGTTGAAGGTAACTACAATGAGCAGTTCTTC. Translating gives CSVEGNYNEQFF.